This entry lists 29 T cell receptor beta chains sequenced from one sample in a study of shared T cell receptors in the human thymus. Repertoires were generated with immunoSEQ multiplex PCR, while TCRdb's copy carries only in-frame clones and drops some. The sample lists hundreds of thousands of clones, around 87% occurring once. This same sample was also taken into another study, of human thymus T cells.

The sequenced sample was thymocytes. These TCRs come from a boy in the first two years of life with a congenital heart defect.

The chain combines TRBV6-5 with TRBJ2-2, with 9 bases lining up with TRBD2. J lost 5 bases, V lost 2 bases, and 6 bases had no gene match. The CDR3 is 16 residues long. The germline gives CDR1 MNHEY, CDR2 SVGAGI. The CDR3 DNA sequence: TGTGCCAGCAGTTACGGCGGGGGGGCCCGTACCGGGGAGCTGTTTTTT. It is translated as CASSYGGGARTGELFF.

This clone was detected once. This CDR3 reads CASSLSNRTGRGNQPQHF. CDR3 nucleotides: TGTGCCAGCAGTTTATCTAATCGGACAGGGCGGGGTAATCAGCCCCAGCATTTT. The chain is built from TRBV27 and TRBJ1-5, with 8 nucleotides matching TRBD1. The V gene's germline CDR1 is MNHEY and CDR2 SMNVEV (reference sequence). J gave up 4 bases and V 0 bases, and 11 bases lay outside the gene matches. CDR3 size: 18 residues.

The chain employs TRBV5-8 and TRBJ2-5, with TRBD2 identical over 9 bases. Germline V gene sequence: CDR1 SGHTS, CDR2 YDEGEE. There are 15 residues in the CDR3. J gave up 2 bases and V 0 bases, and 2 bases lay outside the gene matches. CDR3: CASSLETSGQETQYF. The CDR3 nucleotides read TGTGCCAGCAGCTTGGAAACTAGCGGGCAAGAGACCCAGTACTTC.

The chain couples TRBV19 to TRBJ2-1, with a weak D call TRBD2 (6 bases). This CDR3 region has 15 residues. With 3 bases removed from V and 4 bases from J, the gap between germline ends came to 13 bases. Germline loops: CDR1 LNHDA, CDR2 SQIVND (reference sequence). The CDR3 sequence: CASSITRAGYNEQFF. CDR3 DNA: TGTGCCAGTAGTATCACAAGGGCGGGGTACAATGAGCAGTTCTTC.

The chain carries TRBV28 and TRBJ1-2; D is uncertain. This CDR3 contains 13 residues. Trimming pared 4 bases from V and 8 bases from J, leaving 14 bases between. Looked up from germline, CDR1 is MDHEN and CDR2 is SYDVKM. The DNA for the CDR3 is TGTGCCAGCAGTTCCTCCAGCGGGTACGGCTACACCTTC. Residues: CASSSSSGYGYTF.

CDR3 bases: TGTGCCAGCAGTCCACAGGCTTACAATGAGCAGTTCTTC. Protein product: CASSPQAYNEQFF. The chain employs TRBV27 and TRBJ2-1, with D possibly TRBD1 on 5 matching bases. The CDR3 runs to 13 residues. Germline values: CDR1 MNHEY, CDR2 SMNVEV (reference sequence). Between the trimmed V and J ends, which lost 5 bases and 4 bases, there was a span of 9 bases.

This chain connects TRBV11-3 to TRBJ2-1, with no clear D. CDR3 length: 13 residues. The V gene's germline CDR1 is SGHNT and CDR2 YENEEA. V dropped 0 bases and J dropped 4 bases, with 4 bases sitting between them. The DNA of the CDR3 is TGTGCCAGCAGCTTAGAGGCTTACAATGAGCAGTTCTTC. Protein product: CASSLEAYNEQFF.

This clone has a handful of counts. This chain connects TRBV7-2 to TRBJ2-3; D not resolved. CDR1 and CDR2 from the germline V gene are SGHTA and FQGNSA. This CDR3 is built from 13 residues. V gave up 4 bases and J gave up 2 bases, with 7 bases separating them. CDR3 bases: TGTGCCAGCAGCTCCACATACACAGATACGCAGTATTTT. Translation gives CASSSTYTDTQYF.

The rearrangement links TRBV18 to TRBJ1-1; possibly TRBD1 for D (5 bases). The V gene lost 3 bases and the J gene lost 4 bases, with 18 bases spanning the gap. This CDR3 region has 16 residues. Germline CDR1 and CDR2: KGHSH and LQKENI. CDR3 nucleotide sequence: TGTGCCAGCTCACCGCCAGGGCGGCAATGGGGCACTGAAGCTTTCTTT. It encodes CASSPPGRQWGTEAFF.

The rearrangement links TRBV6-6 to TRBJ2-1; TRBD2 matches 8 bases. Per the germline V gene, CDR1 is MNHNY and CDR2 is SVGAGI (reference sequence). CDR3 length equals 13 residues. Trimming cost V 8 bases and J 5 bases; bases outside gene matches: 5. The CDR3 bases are TGTGCCAGCTCTAAGCGGGGGCACAATGAGCAGTTCTTC. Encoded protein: CASSKRGHNEQFF.

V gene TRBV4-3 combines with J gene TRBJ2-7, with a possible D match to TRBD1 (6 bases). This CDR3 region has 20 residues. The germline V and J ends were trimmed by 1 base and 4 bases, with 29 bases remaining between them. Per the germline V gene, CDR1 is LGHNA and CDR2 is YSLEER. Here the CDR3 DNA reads TGCGCCAGCAGCCAAGTCCCAGGGGAGTTTGGGCCCCAGGCTCCATACGAGCAGTACTTC. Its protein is CASSQVPGEFGPQAPYEQYF.

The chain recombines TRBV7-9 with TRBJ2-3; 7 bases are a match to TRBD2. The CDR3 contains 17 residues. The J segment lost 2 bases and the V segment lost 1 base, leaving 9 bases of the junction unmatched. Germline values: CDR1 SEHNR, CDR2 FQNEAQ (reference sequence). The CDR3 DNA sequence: TGTGCCAGCAGCTTAGGCCAACGGGAGGCGCACACAGATACGCAGTATTTT. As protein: CASSLGQREAHTDTQYF.

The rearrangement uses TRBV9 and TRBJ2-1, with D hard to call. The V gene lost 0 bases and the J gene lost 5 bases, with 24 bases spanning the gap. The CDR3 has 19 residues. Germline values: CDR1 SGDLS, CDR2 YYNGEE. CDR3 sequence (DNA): TGTGCCAGCAGCGTAGGTCTTTCCACGGTTGAGAAGAAACACAATGAGCAGTTCTTC. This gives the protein CASSVGLSTVEKKHNEQFF. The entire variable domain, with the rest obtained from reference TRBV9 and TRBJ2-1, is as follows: DSGVTQTPKHLITATGQRVTLRCSPRSGDLSVYWYQQSLDQGLQFLIQYYNGEERAKGNILERFSAQQFPDLHSELNLSSLELGDSALYFCASSVGLSTVEKKHNEQFFGPGTRLTVL.

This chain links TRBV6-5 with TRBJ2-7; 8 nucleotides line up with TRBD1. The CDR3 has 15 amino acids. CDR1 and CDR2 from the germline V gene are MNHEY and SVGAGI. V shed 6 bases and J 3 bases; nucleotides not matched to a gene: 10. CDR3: CASSPGTGGVYEQYF. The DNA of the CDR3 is TGTGCCAGCAGCCCCGGGACAGGCGGCGTCTACGAGCAGTACTTC.

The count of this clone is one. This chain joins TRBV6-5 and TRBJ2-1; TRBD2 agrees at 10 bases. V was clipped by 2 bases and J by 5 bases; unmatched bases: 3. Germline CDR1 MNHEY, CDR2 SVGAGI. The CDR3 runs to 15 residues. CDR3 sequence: CASSYGSGRDNEQFF. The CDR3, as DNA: TGTGCCAGCAGTTACGGAAGCGGGAGGGACAATGAGCAGTTCTTC.

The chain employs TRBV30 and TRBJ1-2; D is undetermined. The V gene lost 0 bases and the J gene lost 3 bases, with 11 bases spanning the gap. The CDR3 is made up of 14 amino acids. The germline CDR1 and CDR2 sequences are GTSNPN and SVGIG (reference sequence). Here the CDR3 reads CAWSVAPQHYGYTF. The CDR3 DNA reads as TGTGCCTGGAGTGTAGCGCCCCAACACTATGGCTACACCTTC. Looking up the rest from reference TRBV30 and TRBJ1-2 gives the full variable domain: SQTIHQWPATLVQPVGSPLSLECTVEGTSNPNLYWYRQAAGRGLQLLFYSVGIGQISSEVPQNLSASRPQDRQFILSSKKLLLSDSGFYLCAWSVAPQHYGYTFGSGTRLTVV.

The CDR3 DNA reads as TGCACCCATGGGGCAGAGTCGGGCTACACCTTC. This sequence encodes CTHGAESGYTF. The chain employs TRBV20-1 and TRBJ1-2; D might be TRBD1 (5 bases). Per germline, CDR1 DFQATT and CDR2 SNEGSKA (reference sequence). CDR3 size: 11 residues.

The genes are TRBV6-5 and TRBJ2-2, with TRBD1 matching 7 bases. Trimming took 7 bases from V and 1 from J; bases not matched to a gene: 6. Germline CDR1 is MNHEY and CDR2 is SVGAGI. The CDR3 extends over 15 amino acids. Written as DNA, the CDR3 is TGTGCCAGCACCCCCGGGACAGAGAACACCGGGGAGCTGTTTTTT. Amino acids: CASTPGTENTGELFF.

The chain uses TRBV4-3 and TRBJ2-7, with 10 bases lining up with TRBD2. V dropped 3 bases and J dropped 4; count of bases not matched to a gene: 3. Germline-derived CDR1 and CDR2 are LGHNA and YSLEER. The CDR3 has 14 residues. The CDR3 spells CASSQGTSVYEQYF. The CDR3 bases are TGCGCCAGCAGCCAGGGGACTAGCGTTTACGAGCAGTACTTC.

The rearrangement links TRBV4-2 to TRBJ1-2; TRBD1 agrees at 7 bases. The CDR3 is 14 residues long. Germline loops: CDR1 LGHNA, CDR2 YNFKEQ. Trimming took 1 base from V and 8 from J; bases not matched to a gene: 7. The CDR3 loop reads CASSQGQGAGGYTF. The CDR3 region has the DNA TGTGCCAGCAGCCAAGGACAGGGCGCCGGGGGCTACACCTTC.

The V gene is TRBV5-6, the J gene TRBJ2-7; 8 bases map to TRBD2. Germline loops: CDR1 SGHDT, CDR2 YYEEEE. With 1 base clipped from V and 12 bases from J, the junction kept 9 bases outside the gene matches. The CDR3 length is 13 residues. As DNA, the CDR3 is TGTGCCAGCAGCTTGTTGGCTAGCGGGCACCTGTACTTC. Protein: CASSLLASGHLYF.

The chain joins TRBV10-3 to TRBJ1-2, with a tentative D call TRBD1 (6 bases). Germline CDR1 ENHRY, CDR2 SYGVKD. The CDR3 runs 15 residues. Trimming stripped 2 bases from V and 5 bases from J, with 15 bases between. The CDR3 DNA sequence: TGTGCCATCAGTGAGGACTACAGGGCGGATTATGGCTACACCTTC. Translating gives CAISEDYRADYGYTF.

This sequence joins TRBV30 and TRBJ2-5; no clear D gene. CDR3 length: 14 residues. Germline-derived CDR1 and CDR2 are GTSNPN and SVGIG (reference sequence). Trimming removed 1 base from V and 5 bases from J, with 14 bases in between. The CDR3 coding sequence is TGTGCCTGGAGTGGACCACGGAGTTGGGAGACCCAGTACTTC. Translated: CAWSGPRSWETQYF.

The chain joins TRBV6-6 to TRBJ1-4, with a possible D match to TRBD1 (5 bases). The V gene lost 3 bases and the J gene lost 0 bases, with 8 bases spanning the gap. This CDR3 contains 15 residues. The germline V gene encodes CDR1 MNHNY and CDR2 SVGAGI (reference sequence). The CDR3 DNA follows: TGTGCCAGCAGTTATCAGGGCACAACTAATGAAAAACTGTTTTTT. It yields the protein CASSYQGTTNEKLFF.

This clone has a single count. CDR3: CASRKAETQETQYF. DNA of the CDR3: TGTGCCAGCAGAAAAGCGGAAACGCAAGAGACCCAGTACTTC. The rearrangement links TRBV5-4 to TRBJ2-5; tentatively, D is TRBD2 (5 bases). This CDR3 comprises 14 residues. Between the trimmed V and J ends, which lost 5 bases and 2 bases, there was a span of 13 bases. Germline CDR1 SGHNT, CDR2 YYREEE (reference sequence).

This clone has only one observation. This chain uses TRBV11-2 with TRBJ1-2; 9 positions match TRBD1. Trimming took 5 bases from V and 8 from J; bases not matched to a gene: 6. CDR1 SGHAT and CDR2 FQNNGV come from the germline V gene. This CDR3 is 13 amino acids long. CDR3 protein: CASSLGQGFGYTF. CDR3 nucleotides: TGTGCCAGCAGCCTGGGACAGGGATTCGGCTACACCTTC. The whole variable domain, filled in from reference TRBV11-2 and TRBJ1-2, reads EAGVAQSPRYKIIEKRQSVAFWCNPISGHATLYWYQQILGQGPKLLIQFQNNGVVDDSQLPKDRFSAERLKGVDSTLKIQPAKLEDSAVYLCASSLGQGFGYTFGSGTRLTVV.

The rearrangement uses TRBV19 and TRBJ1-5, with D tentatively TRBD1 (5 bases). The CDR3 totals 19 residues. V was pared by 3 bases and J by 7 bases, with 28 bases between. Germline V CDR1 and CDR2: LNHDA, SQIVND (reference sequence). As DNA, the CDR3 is TGTGCCAGTAGTATTGGGGGACGCCCGCCTGGGAGGATCGAGCAGCCCCAGCATTTT. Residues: CASSIGGRPPGRIEQPQHF.

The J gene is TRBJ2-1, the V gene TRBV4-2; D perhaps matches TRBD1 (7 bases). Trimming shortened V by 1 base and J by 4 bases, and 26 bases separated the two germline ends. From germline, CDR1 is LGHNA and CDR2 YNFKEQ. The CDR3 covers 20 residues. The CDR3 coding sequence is TGTGCCAGCAGCCAAGCTAGGCAGGGGGGTTTTCGGCTGATTTACAATGAGCAGTTCTTC. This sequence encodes CASSQARQGGFRLIYNEQFF.

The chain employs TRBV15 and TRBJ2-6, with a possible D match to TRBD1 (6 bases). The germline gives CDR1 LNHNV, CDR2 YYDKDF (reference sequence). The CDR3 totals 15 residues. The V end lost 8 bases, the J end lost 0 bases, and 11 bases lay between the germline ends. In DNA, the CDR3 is TGTGCCACCGAAAAAGGGGGCTCTGGGGCCAACGTCCTGACTTTC. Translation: CATEKGGSGANVLTF. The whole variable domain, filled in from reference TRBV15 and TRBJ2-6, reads DAMVIQNPRYQVTQFGKPVTLSCSQTLNHNVMYWYQQKSSQAPKLLFHYYDKDFNNEADTPDNFQSRRPNTSFCFLDIRSPGLGDTAMYLCATEKGGSGANVLTFGAGSRLTVL.